These 20 T cell receptor beta chains share one sample of origin, sequenced in a study of blood T cell repertoires in COVID-19. Sequencing was performed with immunoSEQ multiplex PCR; in TCRdb, only in-frame clones are kept and a portion is missing. Of approximately 200,000 clones in the sample, almost 80% were seen once. Input material: peripheral blood. These receptors came from a man in his sixties with active or convalescent COVID-19.

This clone showed up just a few times. V is TRBV5-4 and J is TRBJ2-3; 11 positions match TRBD2. Per germline, CDR1 SGHNT and CDR2 YYREEE (reference sequence). The CDR3 totals 15 residues. J was trimmed by 2 bases and V by 2 bases; bases with no gene match: 1. CDR3 in amino acids: CASSLLAGATDTQYF. The DNA of the CDR3 is TGTGCCAGCAGCTTACTAGCGGGAGCCACAGATACGCAGTATTTT.

The rearrangement links TRBV10-3 to TRBJ2-4; TRBD1 matches at 7 bases. The CDR3 runs to 12 residues. Germline V CDR1 and CDR2: ENHRY, SYGVKD. V gave up 7 bases and J gave up 5 bases; unmatched junction bases: 2. CDR3 amino acids: CAIKGTENIQYF. The DNA for the CDR3 is TGTGCCATCAAGGGGACAGAAAACATTCAGTACTTC.

This clone was detected only once. The chain couples TRBV21-1 to TRBJ2-7; TRBD2, as called in the table, went unchecked against the DNA. TRBV21-1 is a pseudogene segment. The CDR3 runs to 14 residues. DNA of the CDR3: TGTGCCAGAGACCCTTGCGGGAGCTCCTACGAGCAGTACTTC. It specifies CARDPCGSSYEQYF.

This clone was seen more than once but under ten times. The V and J genes are TRBV7-8 and TRBJ2-1, with 9 bases identical to TRBD2. V was clipped by 11 bases and J by 6 bases; unmatched bases: 8. The germline gives CDR1 SGHVS, CDR2 FQNEAQ. The CDR3 runs 13 residues. The CDR3 DNA reads as TGTGCCGCGGGGGGGAGTATGTCCAATGAGCAGTTCTTC. Translated, it gives CAAGGSMSNEQFF.

V is TRBV4-3 and J is TRBJ2-7, with TRBD2 matching 7 bases. Germline loops: CDR1 LGHNA, CDR2 YSLEER. The CDR3 extends over 15 amino acids. V gave up 1 base and J gave up 0 bases; unmatched junction bases: 3. CDR3 region: CASSQAQRGSYEQYF. Here the CDR3 DNA reads TGCGCCAGCAGCCAAGCCCAGCGGGGCTCCTACGAGCAGTACTTC.

The chain has TRBV7-9 and TRBJ1-5; no reliable D call. Germline V lookup: CDR1 SEHNR, CDR2 FQNEAQ (reference sequence). This CDR3 region has 14 residues. The V end was cut by 6 bases, the J end by 2 bases, with 11 bases between. CDR3 bases: TGTGCCAGCAGTTACGGTGGAGGCAATCAGCCCCAGCATTTT. It translates to CASSYGGGNQPQHF.

Notes on this clone: Just one base apart from a much larger clone, this may be a read error. J is TRBJ2-7 and V is TRBV28, with 7 bases lining up with TRBD1. This CDR3 contains 14 residues. In germline, CDR1 is MDHEN, CDR2 SYDVKM. The chain's CDR3 is CTSSPTGMRDEQYF. The CDR3 DNA is TGTACCAGCAGCCCGACAGGGATGAGAGACGAGCAGTACTTC.

This chain joins TRBV7-8 and TRBJ2-5; 8 bases match TRBD1. Trimming at V came to 2 bases and at J to 5 bases, leaving 7 bases not matched to a gene. The CDR3 consists of 15 residues. Germline CDR1 is SGHVS and CDR2 is FQNEAQ. The CDR3 spells CASSLPDRGRETQYF. In nucleotides, the CDR3 is TGTGCCAGCAGCTTACCTGACAGGGGACGGGAGACCCAGTACTTC. Together with reference TRBV7-8 and TRBJ2-5, the CDR3 gives the full variable domain: GAGVSQSPRYKVAKRGQDVALRCDPISGHVSLFWYQQALGQGPEFLTYFQNEAQLDKSGLPSDRFFAERPEGSVSTLKIQRTQQEDSAVYLCASSLPDRGRETQYFGPGTRLLVL.

V gene TRBV7-9 combines with J gene TRBJ2-3; D may be TRBD1 (5 bases). Germline lookup yields CDR1 SEHNR and CDR2 FQNEAQ (reference sequence). The ends were cut back, 3 bases at V and 2 bases at J, with 9 bases in the middle. CDR3 length: 14 amino acids. This CDR3 is CASSFAGNTDTQYF. The CDR3 DNA is TGTGCCAGCAGCTTTGCAGGGAACACAGATACGCAGTATTTT.

V usage is TRBV24-1 and J usage is TRBJ2-1; 7 bases line up with TRBD2. J lost 3 bases, V lost 0 bases, and 10 bases had no gene match. The CDR3 length is 18 residues. Germline V gives CDR1 KGHDR, CDR2 SFDVKD. The CDR3 nucleotides are TGTGCCACCAGTGATTTGGGGGGGAGGGGCGAAGACTACAATGAGCAGTTCTTC. Translation gives CATSDLGGRGEDYNEQFF.

The chain couples TRBV6-5 to TRBJ1-4; D is uncertain. The CDR3 is 13 amino acids. The germline gives CDR1 MNHEY, CDR2 SVGAGI. Trimming left V 5 bases short and J 8 bases short, with 12 bases between. This CDR3 is CASSRSLPEKLFF. CDR3 coding DNA: TGTGCCAGCAGTCGGTCCCTTCCAGAAAAACTGTTTTTT.

This chain connects TRBV18 to TRBJ2-7; 10 bases align to TRBD2. In germline, CDR1 is KGHSH, CDR2 LQKENI. The CDR3 totals 16 residues. V was clipped by 3 bases and J by 6 bases; unmatched bases: 11. The CDR3 spells CASSPSLRAGGLEQYF. The CDR3 DNA follows: TGTGCCAGCTCACCCTCACTACGAGCGGGAGGGCTCGAGCAGTACTTC.

Regarding this clone: At one of its ends the junction is not consistent with the germline gene, which may arise from a read error. The chain has TRBV11-3 and TRBJ1-2; 11 bases are a match to TRBD1. Germline V CDR1 and CDR2: SGHNT, YENEEA. CDR3 length equals 15 residues. CDR3 DNA sequence: TGTGCCAGCAGCTTAGGGGACAGGGGGTACTACGGCTACACCTTC. Encoded protein: CASSLGDRGYYGYTF.

This sequence joins TRBV3-1 (or the pseudogene TRBV3-2) and TRBJ2-1; TRBD2 matches at 8 bases. CDR1 and CDR2 (germline): LGHDT, YNNKEL (reference sequence). J was trimmed by 2 bases and V by 0 bases; bases with no gene match: 12. The length of the CDR3 is 19 residues. CDR3 residues: CASSQDSPGTSWAYNEQFF. Written as DNA, the CDR3 is TGTGCCAGCAGCCAAGATTCCCCCGGGACTAGTTGGGCCTACAATGAGCAGTTCTTC.

The chain recombines TRBV6-4 with TRBJ1-3, with D perhaps TRBD1 (6 bases). The CDR3 has 14 residues. Germline V gives CDR1 MRHNA, CDR2 SNTAGT. The V end lost 8 bases, the J end lost 0 bases, and 11 bases lay between the germline ends. The CDR3 DNA reads TGTGCCAGCGGGGGCCAAGACTCTGGAAACACCATATATTTT. Its translation: CASGGQDSGNTIYF.

This rearrangement joins TRBV6-5 to TRBJ2-3; a weak D match, TRBD2 (5 bases). This CDR3 is built from 14 residues. The germline CDR1 and CDR2 sequences are MNHEY and SVGAGI. The ends were cut back, 2 bases at V and 4 bases at J, with 10 bases in the middle. CDR3 protein: CASSYEGRADTQYF. The CDR3, as DNA: TGTGCCAGCAGTTACGAGGGCCGGGCAGATACGCAGTATTTT.

This clone showed up just once. The V and J genes are TRBV29-1 and TRBJ1-4, with D possibly being TRBD1 (5 bases). The V and J ends lost 7 bases and 5 bases respectively, with 23 bases between them. CDR1 is SQVTM, CDR2 ANQGSEA, per germline. CDR3 length equals 16 residues. The CDR3 sequence is CSADVLGGGDNEKLFF. The CDR3 DNA is TGCAGCGCCGATGTCCTGGGAGGAGGGGACAATGAAAAACTGTTTTTT.

The V gene is TRBV20-1, the J gene TRBJ2-3; 8 positions agree with TRBD1. The germline V gene has CDR1 DFQATT and CDR2 SNEGSKA (reference sequence). The CDR3 is made up of 14 amino acids. J was trimmed by 3 bases and V by 3 bases; bases with no gene match: 5. The CDR3 DNA sequence: TGCAGTGCTAGTTTGGACAGGGAGACAGATACGCAGTATTTT. This gives the protein CSASLDRETDTQYF.

The chain combines TRBV12-3 or TRBV12-4 with TRBJ1-1; D uncertain. Deletions cut 5 bases from V and 6 bases from J, with 13 bases between. CDR3 length equals 13 residues. CDR3 nucleotide sequence: TGTGCCAGCAGTCCCGACACGCCGCCTGAAGCTTTCTTT. As protein: CASSPDTPPEAFF.

V is TRBV4-1 and J is TRBJ2-2; TRBD1 agrees at 7 bases. CDR1 and CDR2 (germline): MGHRA, YSYEKL. V lost 2 bases, J lost 3 bases, and 9 bases stayed unmatched. There are 17 residues in the CDR3. The CDR3: CASSQRTGVTYTGELFF. The CDR3 nucleotides are TGCGCCAGCAGCCAAAGAACAGGGGTTACCTACACCGGGGAGCTGTTTTTT.